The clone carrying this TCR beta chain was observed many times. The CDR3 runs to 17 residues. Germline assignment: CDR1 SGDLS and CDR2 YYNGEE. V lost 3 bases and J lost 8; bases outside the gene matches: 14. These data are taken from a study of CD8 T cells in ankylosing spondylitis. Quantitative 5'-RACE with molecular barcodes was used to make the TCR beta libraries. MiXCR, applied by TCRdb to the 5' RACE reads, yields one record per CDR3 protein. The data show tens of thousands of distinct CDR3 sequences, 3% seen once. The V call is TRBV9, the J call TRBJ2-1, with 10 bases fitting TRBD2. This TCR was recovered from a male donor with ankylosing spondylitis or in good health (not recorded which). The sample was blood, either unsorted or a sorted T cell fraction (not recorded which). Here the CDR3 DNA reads TGTGCCAGCAGCGCGACCATCCTAGCGGGGGACCCTTATGAGCAGTTCTTC. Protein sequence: CASSATILAGDPYEQFF.